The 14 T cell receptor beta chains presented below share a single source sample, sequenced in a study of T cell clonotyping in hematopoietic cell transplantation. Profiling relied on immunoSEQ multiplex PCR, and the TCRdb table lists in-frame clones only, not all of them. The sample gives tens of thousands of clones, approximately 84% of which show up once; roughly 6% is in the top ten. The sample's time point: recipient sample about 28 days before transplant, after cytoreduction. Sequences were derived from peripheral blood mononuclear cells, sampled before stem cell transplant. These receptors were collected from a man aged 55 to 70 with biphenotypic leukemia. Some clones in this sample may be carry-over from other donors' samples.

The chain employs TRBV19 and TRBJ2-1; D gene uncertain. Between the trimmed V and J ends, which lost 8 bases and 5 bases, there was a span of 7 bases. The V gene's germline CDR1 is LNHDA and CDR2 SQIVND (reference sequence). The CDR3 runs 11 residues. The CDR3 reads CASGEHNEQFF. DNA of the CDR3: TGTGCCAGTGGTGAGCACAATGAGCAGTTCTTC.

CDR3 nucleotides: TGTGCCAGCAACGAGGGATCGGGAGCCGATACGCAGTATTTT. This gives the protein CASNEGSGADTQYF. The chain combines TRBV2 with TRBJ2-3, with D tentatively TRBD2 (6 bases). Germline loops: CDR1 SNHLY, CDR2 FYNNEI. CDR3 length: 14 residues. Trimming cost V 7 bases and J 6 bases, with 17 bases left between them.

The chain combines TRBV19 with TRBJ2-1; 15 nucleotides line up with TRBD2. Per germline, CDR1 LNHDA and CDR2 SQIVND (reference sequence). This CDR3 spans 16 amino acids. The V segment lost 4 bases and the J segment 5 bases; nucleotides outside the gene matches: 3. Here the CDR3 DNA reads TGTGCCAGTAGTACCGGACTAGCGGGAGGGAACAATGAGCAGTTCTTC. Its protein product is CASSTGLAGGNNEQFF. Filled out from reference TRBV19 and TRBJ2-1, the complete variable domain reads DGGITQSPKYLFRKEGQNVTLSCEQNLNHDAMYWYRQDPGQGLRLIYYSQIVNDFQKGDIAEGYSVSREKKESFPLTVTSAQKNPTAFYLCASSTGLAGGNNEQFFGPGTRLTVL.

CDR3 DNA: TGTGCCTGGAGTGTACGAAACAATCTTGAGTACGAGCAGTACTTC. Protein product: CAWSVRNNLEYEQYF. The chain uses TRBV30 and TRBJ2-7; D unresolved. This CDR3 is built from 15 residues. Germline V gene data show CDR1 as GTSNPN and CDR2 as SVGIG (reference sequence). V lost 0 bases and J lost 4, with 16 bases in between.

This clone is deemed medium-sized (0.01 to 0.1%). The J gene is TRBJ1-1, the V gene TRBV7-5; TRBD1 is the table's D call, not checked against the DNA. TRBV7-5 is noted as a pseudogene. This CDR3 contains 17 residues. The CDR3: CARISPGTGGRGTEAFF. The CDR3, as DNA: TGTGCCAGAATCAGTCCCGGGACAGGGGGCCGGGGCACTGAAGCTTTCTTT.

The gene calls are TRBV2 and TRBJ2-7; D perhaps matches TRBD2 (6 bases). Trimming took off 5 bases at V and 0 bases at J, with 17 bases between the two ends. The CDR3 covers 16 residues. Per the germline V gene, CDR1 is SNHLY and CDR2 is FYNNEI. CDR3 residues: CASSLFASATSYEQYF. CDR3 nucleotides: TGTGCCAGCAGTCTATTCGCTAGCGCCACCTCCTACGAGCAGTACTTC. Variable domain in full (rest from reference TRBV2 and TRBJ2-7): EPEVTQTPSHQVTQMGQEVILRCVPISNHLYFYWYRQILGQKVEFLVSFYNNEISEKSEIFDDQFSVERPDGSNFTLKIRSTKLEDSAMYFCASSLFASATSYEQYFGPGTRLTVT.

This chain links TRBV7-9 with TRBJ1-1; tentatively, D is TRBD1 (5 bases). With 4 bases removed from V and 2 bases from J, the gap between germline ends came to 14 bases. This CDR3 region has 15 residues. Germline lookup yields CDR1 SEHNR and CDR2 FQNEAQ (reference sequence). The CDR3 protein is CASSSDSFRNTEAFF. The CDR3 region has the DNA TGTGCCAGCAGCTCAGACAGTTTTCGTAACACTGAAGCTTTCTTT. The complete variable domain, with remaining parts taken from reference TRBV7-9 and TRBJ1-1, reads DTGVSQNPRHKITKRGQNVTFRCDPISEHNRLYWYRQTLGQGPEFLTYFQNEAQLEKSRLLSDRFSAERPKGSFSTLEIQRTEQGDSAMYLCASSSDSFRNTEAFFGQGTRLTVV.

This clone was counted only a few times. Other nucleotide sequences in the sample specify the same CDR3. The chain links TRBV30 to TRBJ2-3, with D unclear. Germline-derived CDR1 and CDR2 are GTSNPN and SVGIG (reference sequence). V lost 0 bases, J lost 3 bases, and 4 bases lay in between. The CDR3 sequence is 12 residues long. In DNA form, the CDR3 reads TGTGCCTGGAGTGTAGGAACAGATACGCAGTATTTT. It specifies CAWSVGTDTQYF. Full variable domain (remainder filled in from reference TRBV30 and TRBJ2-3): SQTIHQWPATLVQPVGSPLSLECTVEGTSNPNLYWYRQAAGRGLQLLFYSVGIGQISSEVPQNLSASRPQDRQFILSSKKLLLSDSGFYLCAWSVGTDTQYFGPGTRLTVL.

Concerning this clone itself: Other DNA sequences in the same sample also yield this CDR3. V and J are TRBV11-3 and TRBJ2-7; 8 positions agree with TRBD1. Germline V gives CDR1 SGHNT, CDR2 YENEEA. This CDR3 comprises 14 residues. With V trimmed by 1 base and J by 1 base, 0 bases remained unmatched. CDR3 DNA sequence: TGTGCCAGCAGCTTAGGGGACAGGTCCTACGAGCAGTACTTC. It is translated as CASSLGDRSYEQYF.

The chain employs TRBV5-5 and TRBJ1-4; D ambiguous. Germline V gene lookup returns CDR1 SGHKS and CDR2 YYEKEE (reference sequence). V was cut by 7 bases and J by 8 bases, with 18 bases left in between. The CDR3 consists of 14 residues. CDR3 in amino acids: CASALGGGEEKLFF. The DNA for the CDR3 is TGTGCCAGCGCCCTGGGCGGCGGAGAAGAAAAACTGTTTTTT.

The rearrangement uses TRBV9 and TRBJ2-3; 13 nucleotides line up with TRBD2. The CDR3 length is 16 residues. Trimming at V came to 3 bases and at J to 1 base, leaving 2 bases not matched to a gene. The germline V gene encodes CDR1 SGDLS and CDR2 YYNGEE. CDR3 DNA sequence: TGTGCCAGCAGCGGGACTAGCGGGAGCGGCACAGATACGCAGTATTTT. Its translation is CASSGTSGSGTDTQYF. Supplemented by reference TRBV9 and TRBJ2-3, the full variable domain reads DSGVTQTPKHLITATGQRVTLRCSPRSGDLSVYWYQQSLDQGLQFLIQYYNGEERAKGNILERFSAQQFPDLHSELNLSSLELGDSALYFCASSGTSGSGTDTQYFGPGTRLTVL.

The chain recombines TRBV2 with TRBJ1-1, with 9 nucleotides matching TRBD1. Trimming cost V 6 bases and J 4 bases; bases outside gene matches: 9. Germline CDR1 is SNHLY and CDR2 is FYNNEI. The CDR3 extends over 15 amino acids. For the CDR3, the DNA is TGTGCCAGCAGCGGACAGGGGCGGGCAACCACTGAAGCTTTCTTT. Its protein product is CASSGQGRATTEAFF.

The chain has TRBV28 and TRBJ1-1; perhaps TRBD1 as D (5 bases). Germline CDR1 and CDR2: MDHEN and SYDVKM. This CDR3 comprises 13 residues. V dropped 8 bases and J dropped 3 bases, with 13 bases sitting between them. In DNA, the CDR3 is TGTGCCAGCGGAGAGACAGTCGACACTGAAGCTTTCTTT. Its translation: CASGETVDTEAFF.

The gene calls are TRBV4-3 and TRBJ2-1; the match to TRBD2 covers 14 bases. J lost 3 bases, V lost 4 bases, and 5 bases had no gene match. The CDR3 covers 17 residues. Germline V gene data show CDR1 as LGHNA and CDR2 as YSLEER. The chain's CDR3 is CASSLGTSGSFYNEQFF. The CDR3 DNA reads TGCGCCAGCAGCCTCGGGACTAGCGGGAGTTTCTACAATGAGCAGTTCTTC.